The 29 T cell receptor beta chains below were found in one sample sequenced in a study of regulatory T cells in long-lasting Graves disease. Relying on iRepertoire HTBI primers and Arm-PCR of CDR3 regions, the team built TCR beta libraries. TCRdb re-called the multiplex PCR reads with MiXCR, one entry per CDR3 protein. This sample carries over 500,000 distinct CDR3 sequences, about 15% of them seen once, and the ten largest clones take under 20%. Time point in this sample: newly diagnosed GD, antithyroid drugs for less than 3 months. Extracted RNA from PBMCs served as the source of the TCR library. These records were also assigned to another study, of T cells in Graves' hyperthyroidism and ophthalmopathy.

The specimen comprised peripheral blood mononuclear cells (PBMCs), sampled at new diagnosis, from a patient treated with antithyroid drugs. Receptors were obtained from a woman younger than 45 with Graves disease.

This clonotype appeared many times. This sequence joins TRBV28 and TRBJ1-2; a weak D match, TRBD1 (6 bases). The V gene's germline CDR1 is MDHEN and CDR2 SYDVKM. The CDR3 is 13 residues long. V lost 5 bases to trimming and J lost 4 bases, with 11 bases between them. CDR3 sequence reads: CASSPPQGYGYTF. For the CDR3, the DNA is TGTGCCAGCAGTCCACCACAGGGCTATGGCTACACCTTC.

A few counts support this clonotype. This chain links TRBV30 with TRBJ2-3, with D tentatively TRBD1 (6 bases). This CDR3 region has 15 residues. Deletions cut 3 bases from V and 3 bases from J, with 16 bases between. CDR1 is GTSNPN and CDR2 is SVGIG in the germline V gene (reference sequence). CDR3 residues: CAWRGEQGRTDTQYF. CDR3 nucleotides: TGTGCCTGGAGAGGCGAACAGGGCAGAACAGATACGCAGTATTTT. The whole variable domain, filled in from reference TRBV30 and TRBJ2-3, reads SQTIHQWPATLVQPVGSPLSLECTVEGTSNPNLYWYRQAAGRGLQLLFYSVGIGQISSEVPQNLSASRPQDRQFILSSKKLLLSDSGFYLCAWRGEQGRTDTQYFGPGTRLTVL.

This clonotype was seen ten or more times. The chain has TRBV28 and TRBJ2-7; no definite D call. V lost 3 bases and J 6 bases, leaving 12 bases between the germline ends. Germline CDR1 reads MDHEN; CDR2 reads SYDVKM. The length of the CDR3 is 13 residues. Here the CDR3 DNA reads TGTGCCAGCAGTTTCGGGCGAAATCGCGAGCAGTACTTC. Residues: CASSFGRNREQYF.

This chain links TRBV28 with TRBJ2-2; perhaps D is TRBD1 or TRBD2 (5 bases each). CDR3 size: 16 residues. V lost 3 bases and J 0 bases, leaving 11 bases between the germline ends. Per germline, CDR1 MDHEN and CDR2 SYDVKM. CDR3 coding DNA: TGTGCCAGCAGTTTGTACGGGACGGCGAACACCGGGGAGCTGTTTTTT. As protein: CASSLYGTANTGELFF.

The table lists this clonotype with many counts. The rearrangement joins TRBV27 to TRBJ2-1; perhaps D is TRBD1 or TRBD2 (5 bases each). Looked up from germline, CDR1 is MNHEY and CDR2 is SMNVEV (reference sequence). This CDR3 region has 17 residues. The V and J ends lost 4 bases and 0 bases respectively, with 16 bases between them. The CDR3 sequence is CASSSGAGPSSYNEQFF. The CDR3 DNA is TGTGCCAGCAGTTCCGGGGCGGGCCCGAGCTCCTACAATGAGCAGTTCTTC.

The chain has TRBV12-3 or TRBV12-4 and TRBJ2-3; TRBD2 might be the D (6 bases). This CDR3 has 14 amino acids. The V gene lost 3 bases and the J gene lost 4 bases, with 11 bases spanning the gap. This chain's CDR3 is CASSFGGKSDTQYF. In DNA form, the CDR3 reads TGTGCCAGCAGTTTTGGGGGGAAGTCAGATACGCAGTATTTT.

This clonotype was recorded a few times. For the CDR3, the DNA is TGTGCCAGCAGCGTAGAAGTCGGCTATACCTACGAGCAGTACTTC. Translating gives CASSVEVGYTYEQYF. This chain joins TRBV9 and TRBJ2-7; no definite D call. The CDR3 has 15 amino acids. CDR1 is SGDLS and CDR2 is YYNGEE in the germline V gene. Trimming pared 0 bases from V and 2 bases from J, leaving 12 bases between.

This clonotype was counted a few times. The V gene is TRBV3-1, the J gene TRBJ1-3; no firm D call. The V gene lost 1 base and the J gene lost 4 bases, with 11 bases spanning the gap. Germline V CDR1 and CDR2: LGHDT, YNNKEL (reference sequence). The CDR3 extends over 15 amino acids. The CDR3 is CASSQVGRLGNTIYF. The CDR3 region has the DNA TGTGCCAGCAGCCAAGTGGGTCGTCTCGGAAACACCATATATTTT.

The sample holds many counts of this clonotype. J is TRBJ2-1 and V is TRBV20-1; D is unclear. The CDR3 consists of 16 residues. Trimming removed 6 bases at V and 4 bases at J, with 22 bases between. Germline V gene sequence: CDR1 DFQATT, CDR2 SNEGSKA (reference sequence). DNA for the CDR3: TGCAGTGCCGCCCCCTCGGGTCTACTGTGGTACAATGAGCAGTTCTTC. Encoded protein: CSAAPSGLLWYNEQFF.

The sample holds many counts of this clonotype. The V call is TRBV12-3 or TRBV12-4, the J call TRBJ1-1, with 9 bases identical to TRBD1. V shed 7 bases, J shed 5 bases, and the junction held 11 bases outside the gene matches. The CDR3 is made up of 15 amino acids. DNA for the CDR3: TGTGCCAGCACCCCGCCCGGACAGGGGTTTACTGAAGCTTTCTTT. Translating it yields CASTPPGQGFTEAFF.

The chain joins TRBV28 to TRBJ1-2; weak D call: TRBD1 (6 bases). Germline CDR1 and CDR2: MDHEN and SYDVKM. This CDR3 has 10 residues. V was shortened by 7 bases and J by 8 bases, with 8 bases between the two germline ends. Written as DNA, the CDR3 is TGTGCCAGCAAGGACAGCGGCTACACCTTC. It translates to CASKDSGYTF.

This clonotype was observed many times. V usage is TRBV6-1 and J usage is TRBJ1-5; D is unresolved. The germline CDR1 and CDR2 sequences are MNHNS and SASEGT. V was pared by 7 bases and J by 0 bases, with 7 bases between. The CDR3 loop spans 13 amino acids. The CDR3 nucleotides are TGTGCCAGCAACTGGGCTAGCAATCAGCCCCAGCATTTT. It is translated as CASNWASNQPQHF.

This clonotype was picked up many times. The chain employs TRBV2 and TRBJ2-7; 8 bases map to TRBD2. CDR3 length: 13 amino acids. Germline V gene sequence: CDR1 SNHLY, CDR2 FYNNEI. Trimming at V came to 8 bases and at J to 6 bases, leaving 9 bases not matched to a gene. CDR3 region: CASASGSYFEQYF. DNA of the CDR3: TGTGCCAGCGCGAGCGGGAGCTACTTCGAGCAGTACTTC.

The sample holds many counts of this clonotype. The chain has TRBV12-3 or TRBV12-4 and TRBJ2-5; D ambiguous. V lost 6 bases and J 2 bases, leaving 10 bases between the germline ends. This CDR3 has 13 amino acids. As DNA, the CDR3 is TGTGCCAGCAGCAGCCTTCCTCAAGAGACCCAGTACTTC. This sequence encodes CASSSLPQETQYF.

The CDR3 DNA follows: TGCGCCAGCAGTGAGTCTTCAAACAACGAGCAGTACTTC. It codes for CASSESSNNEQYF. This chain links TRBV10-2 with TRBJ2-7; D unresolved. The CDR3 runs to 13 residues. Trimming removed 0 bases from V and 5 bases from J, with 8 bases in between. CDR1 is WSHSY, CDR2 SAAADI, per germline.

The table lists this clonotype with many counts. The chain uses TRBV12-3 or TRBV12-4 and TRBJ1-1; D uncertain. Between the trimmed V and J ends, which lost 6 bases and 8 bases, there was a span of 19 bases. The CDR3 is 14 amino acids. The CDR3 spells CASSRVRDNSEAFF. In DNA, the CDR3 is TGTGCCAGCAGCCGCGTCCGGGATAACTCCGAAGCTTTCTTT.

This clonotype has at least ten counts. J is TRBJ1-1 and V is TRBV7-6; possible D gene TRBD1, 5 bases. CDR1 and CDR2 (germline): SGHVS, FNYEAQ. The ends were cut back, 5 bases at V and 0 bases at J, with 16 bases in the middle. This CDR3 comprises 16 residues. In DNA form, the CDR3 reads TGTGCCAGCAGCCACCCCTATGACAGTATGAACACTGAAGCTTTCTTT. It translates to CASSHPYDSMNTEAFF.

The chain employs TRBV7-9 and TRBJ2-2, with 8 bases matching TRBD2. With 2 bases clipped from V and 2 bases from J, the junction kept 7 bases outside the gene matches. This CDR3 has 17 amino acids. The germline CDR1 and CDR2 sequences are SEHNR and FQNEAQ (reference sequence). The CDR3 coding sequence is TGTGCCAGCAGCTTATCCTCCCTAGCGGGCAACACCGGGGAGCTGTTTTTT. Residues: CASSLSSLAGNTGELFF.

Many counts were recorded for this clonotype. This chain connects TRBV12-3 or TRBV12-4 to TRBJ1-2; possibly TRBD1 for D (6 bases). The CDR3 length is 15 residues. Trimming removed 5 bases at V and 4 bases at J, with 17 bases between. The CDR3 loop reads CASSPTGKGGYGYTF. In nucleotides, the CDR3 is TGTGCCAGCAGTCCAACGGGCAAGGGGGGCTATGGCTACACCTTC.

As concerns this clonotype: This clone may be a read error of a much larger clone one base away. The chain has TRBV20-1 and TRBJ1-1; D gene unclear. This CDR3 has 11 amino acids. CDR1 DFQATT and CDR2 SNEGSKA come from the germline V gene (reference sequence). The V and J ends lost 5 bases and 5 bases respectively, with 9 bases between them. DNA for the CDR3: TGCAGTGCTTGGGGAATGACTGAAGCTTTCTTT. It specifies CSAWGMTEAFF.

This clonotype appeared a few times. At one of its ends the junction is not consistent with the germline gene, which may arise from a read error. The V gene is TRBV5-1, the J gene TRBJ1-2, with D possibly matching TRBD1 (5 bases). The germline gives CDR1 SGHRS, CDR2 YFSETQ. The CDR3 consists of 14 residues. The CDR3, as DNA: TGTGCCAGCAGCTTGGTGACCAGGGCAGGGGGCTACACCTTC. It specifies CASSLVTRAGGYTF.

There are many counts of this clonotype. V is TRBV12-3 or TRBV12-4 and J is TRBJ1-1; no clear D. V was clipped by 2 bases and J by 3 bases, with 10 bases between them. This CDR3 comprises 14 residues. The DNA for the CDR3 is TGTGCCAGCAGTTTAAGAAGCACAGACACTGAAGCTTTCTTT. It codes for CASSLRSTDTEAFF.

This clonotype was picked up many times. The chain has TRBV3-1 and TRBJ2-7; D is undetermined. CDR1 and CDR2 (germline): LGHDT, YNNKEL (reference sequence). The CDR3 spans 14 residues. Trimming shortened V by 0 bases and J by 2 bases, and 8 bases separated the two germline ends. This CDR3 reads CASSQEGITYEQYF. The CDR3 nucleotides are TGTGCCAGCAGCCAAGAAGGGATAACCTACGAGCAGTACTTC.

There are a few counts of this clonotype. The CDR3 nucleotides are TGTGCCAGCAGCGGCCGGGACGCCCTGGGGACCCAGTACTTC. Its translation is CASSGRDALGTQYF. The genes are TRBV9 and TRBJ2-5; D might be TRBD1 or TRBD2, each matching 5 bases. The V gene's germline CDR1 is SGDLS and CDR2 YYNGEE. The length of the CDR3 is 14 residues. V lost 3 bases to trimming and J lost 7 bases, with 16 bases between them.

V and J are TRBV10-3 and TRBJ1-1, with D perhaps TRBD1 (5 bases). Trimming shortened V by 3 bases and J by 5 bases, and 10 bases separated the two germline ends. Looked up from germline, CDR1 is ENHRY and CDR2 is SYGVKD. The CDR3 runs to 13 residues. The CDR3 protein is CAISDQGKTEAFF. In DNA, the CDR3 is TGTGCCATCAGTGATCAGGGAAAAACTGAAGCTTTCTTT.

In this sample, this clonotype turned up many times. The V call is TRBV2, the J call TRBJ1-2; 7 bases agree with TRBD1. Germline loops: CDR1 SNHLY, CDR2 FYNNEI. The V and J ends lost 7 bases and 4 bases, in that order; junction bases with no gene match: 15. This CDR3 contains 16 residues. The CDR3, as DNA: TGTGCCAGCACTACCGGACAGGCGGGCGACATCTATGGCTACACCTTC. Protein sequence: CASTTGQAGDIYGYTF.

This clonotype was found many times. The CDR3 DNA is TGTGCCAGCAGCTTACACAGGGTCGAGCAGTACTTC. Amino acid sequence: CASSLHRVEQYF. The rearrangement links TRBV11-2 to TRBJ2-7, with a possible D match to TRBD1 (6 bases). Germline lookup yields CDR1 SGHAT and CDR2 FQNNGV. The CDR3 runs 12 residues. V was trimmed by 2 bases and J by 6 bases, leaving 8 bases between them.

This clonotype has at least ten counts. The CDR3 loop reads CASSSTWGNTEAFF. In DNA, the CDR3 is TGTGCCAGCAGTTCTACCTGGGGAAACACTGAAGCTTTCTTT. The V call is TRBV12-3 or TRBV12-4, the J call TRBJ1-1; D gene ambiguous. V lost 4 bases to trimming and J lost 2 bases, with 11 bases between them. CDR3 length: 14 amino acids.

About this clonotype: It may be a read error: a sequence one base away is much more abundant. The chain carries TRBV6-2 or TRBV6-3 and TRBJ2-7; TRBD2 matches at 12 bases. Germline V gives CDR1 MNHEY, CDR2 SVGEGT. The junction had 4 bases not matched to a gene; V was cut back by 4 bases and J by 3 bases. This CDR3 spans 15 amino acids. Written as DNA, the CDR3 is TGTGCCAGCAGTTCGACTAGCGGGAGTTTCTACGAGCAGTACTTC. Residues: CASSSTSGSFYEQYF.